This T cell receptor beta chain was identified in a study of shared clonotypes between healthy human individuals. Study-level background: For every donor, three CD4 naive, three CD4 memory, two CD8 naive and one CD8 memory plates were used. General study results and limits: Researchers sampled only blood; tissue repertoires likely differ.

As to this clone: As yet, its antigen is unknown.

Germline CDR1 is SGHTA and CDR2 is FQGNSA. Trimming stripped 5 bases from V and 1 base from J, with 10 bases between. The CDR3 runs 14 residues. Assay used: immunoSEQ multiplex PCR; TCRdb lists only in-frame clones, some missing. Among 2 million or so clones listed, roughly 96% were seen once. This chain connects TRBV7-2 to TRBJ2-3; no reliable D call. The clonotype was recovered from a man between 18 and 35 years old in good health. What was sequenced was naive CD4+ T cells sorted from blood. Subset of the sample: CD45RA+ positively selected. In DNA, the CDR3 is TGTGCCAGCAGCCCAACCTGGGGCACAGATACGCAGTATTTT. Amino acid sequence: CASSPTWGTDTQYF.